This TCR beta chain originates from a study of blood T cell repertoires in COVID-19. Study-level information: In each case, the material was cDNA or gDNA derived from T cells, B-cell-depleted T cells, or PBMCs.

Per the original methods: Cell counts per sample came from amplifying reference gene primers. Libraries were prepared by immunoSEQ multiplex PCR; TCRdb keeps only in-frame clonotypes and omits some of them. The V and J calls and the clone size are those of that table, but D and trimming were determined from the DNA. The sample contains more than 60,000 clones, roughly nine tenths of which appear only once. Germline V gene data show CDR1 as MDHEN and CDR2 as SYDVKM. V was clipped by 2 bases and J by 8 bases, with 18 bases between them. CDR3 length: 15 residues. The receptor was isolated from a woman aged 80 or older with active or convalescent COVID-19. The V gene is TRBV28, the J gene TRBJ1-2; maybe TRBD1 (5 bases). The specimen was peripheral blood. CDR3 residues: CASSLGSTRGIGYTF. The CDR3 coding sequence is TGTGCCAGCAGTTTAGGATCCACAAGGGGCATCGGCTACACCTTC.